This T cell receptor beta chain was sequenced in a study of OX40 agonist ivuxolimab in advanced cancers. In the study overall: The dose-escalation cohort had hepatocellular carcinoma, melanoma, renal cell or head and neck cancer. Participants could have had prior anti-PD-1, anti-PD-L1 or anti-CTLA-4 therapy, and approximately 40% had some. Study outcomes and limitations: Fewer expanded clones were found on average in CD4+ than in CD8+ T cells.

As to this clone: Antigen unknown.

This table comes from immunoSEQ multiplex PCR, and its TCRdb copy is limited to in-frame clones, with some not included. The sample contains approximately 49,000 clones, about 85% of which appear only once. The receptor comes from an adult with an advanced solid tumor such as melanoma, head and neck, liver or kidney cancer. Sequencing used CD4+ or CD8+ T cells sorted from blood, obtained in a trial of the OX40 agonist ivuxolimab.

The CDR3 DNA sequence: TGTGCCAGCAGCACACTAGCGGGGCCGACGGCGGGCACCGGGGAGCTGTTTTTT. Protein: CASSTLAGPTAGTGELFF. The chain has TRBV7-9 and TRBJ2-2, with 10 bases identical to TRBD2. The CDR3 spans 18 residues. CDR1 is SEHNR, CDR2 FQNEAQ, per germline (reference sequence). After removal of 5 bases from V and 4 bases from J, the junction contained 13 bases not matched to a gene. The entire variable domain, with the rest obtained from reference TRBV7-9 and TRBJ2-2, is as follows: DTGVSQNPRHKITKRGQNVTFRCDPISEHNRLYWYRQTLGQGPEFLTYFQNEAQLEKSRLLSDRFSAERPKGSFSTLEIQRTEQGDSAMYLCASSTLAGPTAGTGELFFGEGSRLTVL.